The 20 T cell receptor beta chains given below trace back to one sample, sequenced in a study of memory CD4+ T cells and cytomegalovirus serostatus. Single viable CD3+CD4+CD8-CD45RO+ cells were sorted as the memory CD4+ T cells. Libraries were prepared by immunoSEQ multiplex PCR; TCRdb keeps only in-frame clonotypes and omits some of them. This sample yields around 63,000 clones, of which around three quarters are seen a single time; roughly 0.48% belongs to the top ten. Sample: memory CD4+ T cells from blood. The receptors were gathered from an adult in good health and CMV-seronegative. Some clones in this sample may be carry-over from other donors' samples.

CDR3 region: CASSGDRGGPFYEQYF. As DNA, the CDR3 is TGTGCCAGTAGTGGAGACAGGGGGGGACCTTTCTACGAGCAGTACTTC. This chain joins TRBV19 and TRBJ2-7; 9 positions match TRBD1. The V gene's germline CDR1 is LNHDA and CDR2 SQIVND (reference sequence). V shed 5 bases, J shed 3 bases, and the junction held 11 bases outside the gene matches. The CDR3 has 16 amino acids.

This clone has only a few counts. The genes are TRBV7-9 and TRBJ2-3, with 7 bases matching TRBD1. CDR1 is SEHNR, CDR2 FQNEAQ, per germline (reference sequence). There are 14 residues in the CDR3. V lost 2 bases and J lost 4; bases outside the gene matches: 3. DNA for the CDR3: TGTGCCAGCAGCTTATTTGGGACAGCAGATACGCAGTATTTT. Residues: CASSLFGTADTQYF. The variable domain in full, with the rest retrieved from reference TRBV7-9 and TRBJ2-3, is DTGVSQNPRHKITKRGQNVTFRCDPISEHNRLYWYRQTLGQGPEFLTYFQNEAQLEKSRLLSDRFSAERPKGSFSTLEIQRTEQGDSAMYLCASSLFGTADTQYFGPGTRLTVL.

The CDR3 reads CGNIPPWGPYNEQFF. CDR3 sequence (DNA): TGTGGCAACATCCCTCCCTGGGGGCCCTACAATGAGCAGTTCTTC. The chain has TRBV27 and TRBJ2-1, with D tentatively TRBD1 (6 bases). CDR3 length: 15 residues. Germline V gene lookup returns CDR1 MNHEY and CDR2 SMNVEV (reference sequence).

The chain links TRBV5-1 to TRBJ1-6, with D uncertain. CDR1 is SGHRS and CDR2 is YFSETQ in the germline V gene. This CDR3 contains 14 residues. With 0 bases removed from V and 8 bases from J, the gap between germline ends came to 9 bases. The CDR3 DNA follows: TGCGCCAGCAGCTTGGGCCAGGTCCATTCACCCCTCCACTTT. Amino acid sequence: CASSLGQVHSPLHF.

The chain joins TRBV9 to TRBJ2-5; no reliable D call. Germline CDR1 SGDLS, CDR2 YYNGEE. The germline V and J ends were trimmed by 3 bases and 3 bases, with 15 bases remaining between them. CDR3 length equals 15 residues. CDR3 region: CASSGTVSPKETQYF. As DNA, the CDR3 is TGTGCCAGCAGCGGCACGGTCTCACCCAAAGAGACCCAGTACTTC.

The chain links TRBV6-5 to TRBJ2-7; no firm D call. This CDR3 region has 11 residues. Trimming removed 5 bases from V and 2 bases from J, with 4 bases in between. Germline CDR1 reads MNHEY; CDR2 reads SVGAGI. CDR3 amino acids: CASSDTYEQYF. As DNA, the CDR3 is TGTGCCAGCAGTGACACCTACGAGCAGTACTTC.

The gene calls are TRBV7-9 and TRBJ1-6; 7 bases map to TRBD1. This CDR3 spans 15 amino acids. From germline, CDR1 is SEHNR and CDR2 FQNEAQ (reference sequence). The junction had 5 bases not matched to a gene; V was cut back by 3 bases and J by 6 bases. The CDR3 DNA reads as TGTGCCAGCAGCTTCAGGGGGACAGCTAATTCACCCCTCCACTTT. Residues: CASSFRGTANSPLHF.

The chain joins TRBV7-8 to TRBJ2-7, with a possible D match to TRBD2 (5 bases). In germline, CDR1 is SGHVS, CDR2 FQNEAQ. V was pared by 4 bases and J by 6 bases, with 22 bases between. The CDR3 has 16 amino acids. CDR3 amino acids: CASSSPRLGTSSEQYF. Here the CDR3 DNA reads TGTGCCAGCAGCTCCCCCCGGCTGGGTACTAGTAGCGAGCAGTACTTC. Full variable domain (rest looked up from reference TRBV7-8 and TRBJ2-7): GAGVSQSPRYKVAKRGQDVALRCDPISGHVSLFWYQQALGQGPEFLTYFQNEAQLDKSGLPSDRFFAERPEGSVSTLKIQRTQQEDSAVYLCASSSPRLGTSSEQYFGPGTRLTVT.

Only a few counts were recorded for this clone. The V call is TRBV5-4, the J call TRBJ1-1, with 10 bases aligning to TRBD1. Germline CDR1 SGHNT, CDR2 YYREEE (reference sequence). J was trimmed by 1 base and V by 3 bases; bases with no gene match: 6. CDR3 length: 16 residues. CDR3: CASSSRTGGGNTEAFF. CDR3 nucleotides: TGTGCCAGCAGCTCGAGGACAGGGGGAGGGAACACTGAAGCTTTCTTT. Using reference TRBV5-4 and TRBJ1-1 for the parts outside the CDR3, the full variable domain is ETGVTQSPTHLIKTRGQQVTLRCSSQSGHNTVSWYQQALGQGPQFIFQYYREEENGRGNFPPRFSGLQFPNYSSELNVNALELDDSALYLCASSSRTGGGNTEAFFGQGTRLTVV.

This clone was picked up one time. V and J are TRBV2 and TRBJ2-1, with 7 bases aligning to TRBD2. With 5 bases clipped from V and 10 bases from J, the junction kept 8 bases outside the gene matches. CDR1 and CDR2 from the germline V gene are SNHLY and FYNNEI. The CDR3 has 13 amino acids. The CDR3 bases are TGTGCCAGCAGTCAAACAGTGGGAGGGGAGCAGTTCTTC. Its protein product is CASSQTVGGEQFF.

The chain combines TRBV6-5 with TRBJ1-6; possible D gene TRBD1, 6 bases. Deletions cut 2 bases from V and 3 bases from J, with 8 bases between. The length of the CDR3 is 15 residues. CDR1 MNHEY and CDR2 SVGAGI come from the germline V gene. The CDR3 DNA is TGTGCCAGCAGTTACGGGGGCGGCTATAATTCACCCCTCCACTTT. Its protein product is CASSYGGGYNSPLHF.

This chain uses TRBV20-1 with TRBJ1-4, with D uncertain. V was shortened by 5 bases and J by 8 bases, with 6 bases between the two germline ends. Germline values: CDR1 DFQATT, CDR2 SNEGSKA (reference sequence). This CDR3 spans 10 amino acids. The CDR3 sequence: CSAGSEKLFF. The CDR3 region has the DNA TGCAGTGCTGGCTCAGAAAAACTGTTTTTT.

The chain has TRBV30 and TRBJ1-2; 7 positions agree with TRBD1. The J segment lost 0 bases and the V segment lost 0 bases, leaving 7 bases of the junction unmatched. The CDR3 spans 16 residues. CDR1 is GTSNPN, CDR2 SVGIG, per germline (reference sequence). CDR3 nucleotides: TGTGCCTGGAGTGTAGTAGGGACAGCAACTAACTATGGCTACACCTTC. It yields the protein CAWSVVGTATNYGYTF.

The CDR3 coding sequence is TGTGCCAGCAGCTTAGAGGGACCGCGCGGGCAGTACTTC. This gives the protein CASSLEGPRGQYF. The gene calls are TRBV7-2 and TRBJ2-7; D may be TRBD1 or TRBD2 (5 bases each). Deletions cut 1 base from V and 9 bases from J, with 13 bases between. From germline, CDR1 is SGHTA and CDR2 FQGNSA. The CDR3 length is 13 residues.

The chain carries TRBV7-9 and TRBJ2-7; D perhaps matches TRBD1 (5 bases). V lost 5 bases, J lost 0 bases, and 17 bases lay in between. Germline CDR1 is SEHNR and CDR2 is FQNEAQ (reference sequence). CDR3 size: 16 residues. Written as DNA, the CDR3 is TGTGCCAGCAGCCCCCTAACCGGAACAGGCTCCTACGAGCAGTACTTC. This sequence encodes CASSPLTGTGSYEQYF.

V and J are TRBV5-5 and TRBJ1-6; no reliable D call. Germline loops: CDR1 SGHKS, CDR2 YYEKEE (reference sequence). CDR3 length equals 16 residues. Trimming took 4 bases from V and 0 from J, leaving 11 bases between them. The CDR3 nucleotides read TGTGCCAGCAGCCTATCAGGAACCTCCTATAATTCACCCCTCCACTTT. Translated: CASSLSGTSYNSPLHF. Full variable domain (outside the CDR3, taken from reference TRBV5-5 and TRBJ1-6): DAGVTQSPTHLIKTRGQQVTLRCSPISGHKSVSWYQQVLGQGPQFIFQYYEKEERGRGNFPDRFSARQFPNYSSELNVNALLLGDSALYLCASSLSGTSYNSPLHFGNGTRLTVT.

The rearrangement links TRBV5-1 to TRBJ1-4; D is possibly TRBD1 (5 bases). From germline, CDR1 is SGHRS and CDR2 YFSETQ. The CDR3 is made up of 14 amino acids. Trimming shortened V by 3 bases and J by 4 bases, and 10 bases separated the two germline ends. The CDR3 nucleotides read TGCGCCAGCAGCTCGGGACGGGATAATGAAAAACTGTTTTTT. Translation: CASSSGRDNEKLFF.

This clone has only a few counts. The gene calls are TRBV27 and TRBJ2-3; tentatively, D is TRBD1 or TRBD2 (5 bases each). V lost 3 bases, J lost 4 bases, and 11 bases lay in between. The length of the CDR3 is 14 residues. Germline-derived CDR1 and CDR2 are MNHEY and SMNVEV (reference sequence). The CDR3 coding sequence is TGTGCCAGCAGTTTTTGGGACCGCCCAGATACGCAGTATTTT. Its protein is CASSFWDRPDTQYF.

V gene TRBV19 combines with J gene TRBJ2-5; the D is unclear. The V gene lost 5 bases and the J gene lost 4 bases, with 11 bases spanning the gap. The CDR3 runs to 13 residues. Germline loops: CDR1 LNHDA, CDR2 SQIVND (reference sequence). CDR3 sequence: CASSPLVGETQYF. CDR3 in DNA: TGTGCCAGTAGTCCCCTCGTGGGAGAGACCCAGTACTTC.

CDR3 DNA: TGTGCCAGCAGTCTCGGGGGGGCTAAGACCGGGGAGCTGTTTTTT. Residues: CASSLGGAKTGELFF. The rearrangement uses TRBV2 and TRBJ2-2; 8 nucleotides line up with TRBD2. The CDR3 sequence is 15 residues long. Germline trimming cut 5 bases from V and 5 bases from J; bases unmatched to any gene: 7. Germline-derived CDR1 and CDR2 are SNHLY and FYNNEI.